A selection of T cell receptor beta chains follows, all from one sample in a study of blood T cell repertoires in COVID-19. TCRdb keeps only in-frame clones here, not all; method: immunoSEQ multiplex PCR. This sample has about 320,000 clones; approximately 90% occur once, and the top ten carry 8.9%. The sample comprised PBMCs or T cells enriched from blood (not recorded which). The receptors stem from a woman aged 18 to 35 who had recovered from COVID-19. The CDR3 runs from the conserved cysteine through the conserved F or W. The D gene is left open where the match is weak. Expanded clones are given a class, and other clones once, few, many or no size at all.

size	V	J	D	CDR3	DNA
once	TRBV28	TRBJ1-2	.	CATFGGANYGYTF	TGTGCCACCTTCGGGGGGGCAAACTATGGCTACACCTTC
.	TRBV9	TRBJ2-7	TRBD2	CASSVDGTIPYEQYF	TGTGCCAGCAGCGTAGACGGGACTATACCCTACGAGCAGTACTTC
.	TRBV3-1/TRBV3-2	TRBJ2-6	.	CASSQPSRATPLGANVLTF	TGTGCCAGCAGCCAACCAAGCAGGGCGACCCCCCTTGGGGCCAACGTCCTGACTTTC
few	TRBV5-6	TRBJ2-7	TRBD1	CASSLGQGAWEQYF	TGTGCCAGCAGCTTGGGGCAGGGGGCGTGGGAGCAGTACTTC
.	TRBV7-3	TRBJ2-1	TRBD2	CASSPGALAGMYEQFF	TGTGCCAGCAGCCCAGGGGCGCTAGCGGGCATGTATGAGCAGTTCTTC
.	TRBV27	TRBJ1-6	TRBD1	CASSLTQRVRDRYSPLHF	TGTGCCAGCAGTTTAACCCAAAGAGTCCGGGACAGATATTCACCCCTCCACTTT
.	TRBV6-5	TRBJ1-1	TRBD1	CASSYGQGNTEAFF	TGTGCCAGCAGTTACGGACAGGGGAACACTGAAGCTTTCTTT
.	TRBV28	TRBJ1-1	.	CASVWAGLNTEAFF	TGTGCCAGCGTCTGGGCAGGGTTAAACACTGAAGCTTTCTTT
.	TRBV6-2/TRBV6-3	TRBJ2-7	TRBD2	CASSYSQSIAGLYEQYF	TGTGCCAGCAGTTACTCCCAAAGCATAGCGGGATTATACGAGCAGTACTTC
.	TRBV3-1/TRBV3-2	TRBJ1-2	.	CASSQDAVDVGYTF	TGTGCCAGCAGCCAAGATGCGGTTGACGTAGGCTACACCTTC
once	TRBV19	TRBJ2-7	.	CASSITSGLYEQYF	TGTGCCAGTAGTATCACCTCTGGACTTTACGAGCAGTACTTC
.	TRBV7-2	TRBJ1-2	.	CASSLDVRVSQGDGYTF	TGTGCCAGCAGCTTAGATGTACGGGTCAGCCAAGGGGATGGCTACACCTTC
.	TRBV25-1	TRBJ2-2	.	CASSEGGRFPGELFF	TGTGCCAGCAGTGAAGGAGGACGATTTCCCGGGGAGCTGTTTTTT
.	TRBV6-5	TRBJ1-4	TRBD1	CASRRRGEKLFF	TGTGCCAGCAGGCGCAGGGGGGAGAAACTGTTTTTT
few	TRBV6-5	TRBJ1-6	TRBD1	CASSYSWGQDNSPLHF	TGTGCCAGCAGTTACTCATGGGGACAGGATAATTCACCCCTCCACTTT
.	TRBV5-1	TRBJ2-5	TRBD1	CASSPRQGQETQYF	TGCGCCAGCAGCCCGAGACAGGGCCAAGAGACCCAGTACTTC
.	TRBV2	TRBJ1-5	.	CASRGGTGTHSNQPQHF	TGTGCCAGCAGGGGAGGCACCGGGACTCATAGCAATCAGCCCCAGCATTTT
.	TRBV28	TRBJ1-3	TRBD1	CASSSRTGKAGNTIYF	TGTGCCAGCAGTTCCCGGACAGGGAAGGCTGGAAACACCATATATTTT
once	TRBV7-9	TRBJ2-7	.	CAGRRDGDLHEQYF	TGTGCCGGCCGGAGGGACGGCGACCTCCACGAGCAGTACTTC
.	TRBV24-1	TRBJ2-3	.	CATSDLSSGGGTDTQYF	TGTGCCACCAGTGATTTATCGAGTGGCGGGGGCACAGATACGCAGTATTTT
.	TRBV11-1	TRBJ1-2	.	CASSLDRNYGYTF	TGTGCCAGCAGCCTTGACAGAAACTATGGCTACACCTTC
.	TRBV11-2	TRBJ1-1	.	CASSSTLGTEAFF	TGTGCCAGCAGCTCCACACTAGGCACTGAAGCTTTCTTT
.	TRBV28	TRBJ2-1	.	CASHKPGGVYNEQFF	TGTGCCAGCCATAAACCCGGGGGTGTGTACAATGAGCAGTTCTTC
.	TRBV6-5	TRBJ1-2	TRBD1	CASSYSHQGALGYTF	TGTGCCAGCAGTTACTCGCACCAGGGGGCTCTTGGCTACACCTTC
.	TRBV28	TRBJ2-7	TRBD1	CASSLGDRHSYEQYF	TGTGCCAGCAGTTTAGGGGACAGGCACTCCTACGAGCAGTACTTC
.	TRBV28	TRBJ2-3	TRBD2	CASSLYSSGVTDTQYF	TGTGCCAGCAGTTTATATTCTAGCGGGGTAACAGATACGCAGTATTTT